This entry lists 30 T cell receptor beta chains sequenced from one sample in a study of T cell clonality in common variable immunodeficiency. Generated by immunoSEQ multiplex PCR, the TCRdb table keeps only in-frame clones and is missing some. The sample presents 55,000 or so clones, none singletons. Sample: peripheral blood mononuclear cells. The receptors here all came from a person aged 18-69 years in good health.

This clone was counted at least ten times. CDR3 protein: CSAGVRGASYEQYF. CDR3 bases read: TGCAGTGCTGGTGTGCGGGGGGCTTCCTACGAG. The chain recombines TRBV20-1 with TRBJ2-7; 8 nucleotides align to TRBD2. The DNA ends 3 residues before the CDR3 does, and the rest of the CDR3 is filled in from the germline J gene. V trimming: 5 bases; J trimming: 1 base; junction bases outside the gene matches: 7. CDR1 and CDR2 (germline): DFQATT, SNEGSKA (reference sequence). The length of the CDR3 is 14 residues.

This clone was seen ten or more times. The read halts 3 residues ahead of the CDR3 end, with the missing end drawn from the germline J gene. This sequence joins TRBV11-2 and TRBJ1-1; D is perhaps TRBD1 (5 bases). The germline CDR1 and CDR2 sequences are SGHAT and FQNNGV. Deletions cut 5 bases from V and 5 bases from J, with 12 bases between. CDR3 length equals 13 residues. The CDR3 region is CASSPKGVTEAFF. CDR3 DNA, as far as it was read: TGTGCCAGCAGCCCGAAAGGGGTGACTGAA.

This clone has a count of ten or more. The read ends 3 residues shy of where the CDR3 ends; the end is completed using the germline J gene. The chain uses TRBV19 and TRBJ2-3; maybe TRBD1 (5 bases). Germline values: CDR1 LNHDA, CDR2 SQIVND (reference sequence). CDR3 length equals 14 residues. Between the trimmed V and J ends, which lost 5 bases and 3 bases, there was a span of 12 bases. The covered CDR3 bases are TGTGCCAGTAGTGCACAGGTCGGTACAGATACG. Translating gives CASSAQVGTDT. The entire CDR3 is CASSAQVGTDTQYF.

This clone was counted at least ten times. The CDR3 end is not reached by the read, which stops 3 residues before it; the germline J gene fills it in. The rearrangement joins TRBV6-4 to TRBJ2-1; the D gene is possibly TRBD1 (5 bases). The germline V gene has CDR1 MRHNA and CDR2 SNTAGT. CDR3 length: 14 amino acids. Trimming stripped 3 bases from V and 3 bases from J, with 9 bases between. CDR3 DNA (partial): TGTGCCAGCAGTGAAGGCAGGGACTACAATGAG. It codes for CASSEGRDYNE. In full, the CDR3 reads CASSEGRDYNEQFF.

This clone was observed at least ten times. The CDR3 is cut off 3 residues early in the read; its end comes from the germline J gene. The rearrangement uses TRBV18 and TRBJ2-2; 11 nucleotides align to TRBD1. Per the germline V gene, CDR1 is KGHSH and CDR2 is LQKENI. V shed 6 bases, J shed 3 bases, and the junction held 6 bases outside the gene matches. The CDR3 is 16 amino acids. The part of the CDR3 DNA that was read is TGTGCCAGCTCCCTGGACAGGGGGCCGGACACCGGGGAG. Amino acids: CASSLDRGPDTGE. The whole CDR3 protein reads CASSLDRGPDTGELFF.

This clone appeared many times. The observed sequence ends 3 residues before the CDR3 terminus, with the missing tail filled in from the germline J gene. The rearrangement links TRBV5-1 to TRBJ2-3, with TRBD1 matching over 7 bases. V trimming: 5 bases; J trimming: 2 bases; junction bases outside the gene matches: 5. In germline, CDR1 is SGHRS, CDR2 YFSETQ. The CDR3 spans 14 residues. The CDR3 loop reads CASRDRINTDTQYF. Partial CDR3 DNA: TGCGCCAGCAGGGACAGGATTAACACAGATACG.

This clone has ten or more counts. The read halts 3 residues ahead of the CDR3 end, with the missing end drawn from the germline J gene. The V and J genes are TRBV11-2 and TRBJ1-2; weak D call: TRBD1 (5 bases). The CDR3 runs 13 residues. Between the trimmed V and J ends, which lost 2 bases and 7 bases, there was a span of 11 bases. From germline, CDR1 is SGHAT and CDR2 FQNNGV. The sequenced CDR3 bases are TGTGCCAGCAGCTTACGAGAACAGGTTGGC. The encoded protein is CASSLREQVG. The entire CDR3 sequence reads CASSLREQVGYTF.

This clone has a count of ten or more. The read ends 3 residues before the CDR3 terminus; that terminus is restored from the germline J gene. The V gene is TRBV30, the J gene TRBJ1-2; 9 bases line up with TRBD1. The ends lost 2 bases at V and 0 bases at J; junction bases unmatched: 4. This CDR3 spans 15 amino acids. Germline assignment: CDR1 GTSNPN and CDR2 SVGIG (reference sequence). Incomplete CDR3 DNA: TGTGCCTGGAGTCCCTACAGGGGGCCTAACTATGGC. This gives the protein CAWSPYRGPNYG. The CDR3 in full is CAWSPYRGPNYGYTF.

This clone has ten or more counts. The observed sequence ends 3 residues before the CDR3 terminus, with the missing tail filled in from the germline J gene. The chain joins TRBV5-5 to TRBJ2-1; 7 bases align to TRBD1. The CDR3 covers 14 residues. Looked up from germline, CDR1 is SGHKS and CDR2 is YYEKEE (reference sequence). The trim removed 0 bases at V and 9 bases at J, leaving 6 bases unmatched. The sequenced part of the CDR3 DNA is TGTGCCAGCAGCTTGGGGACAGGCGTTCTTGAG. This sequence encodes CASSLGTGVLE. The complete CDR3 sequence is CASSLGTGVLEQFF.

This clone occurred many times. The read falls 3 residues short of the CDR3 end, and the missing part is taken from the germline J gene. The chain carries TRBV6-2 or TRBV6-3 and TRBJ1-5; D is ambiguous. The CDR3 spans 12 residues. Germline-derived CDR1 and CDR2 are MNHEY and SVGEGT. The ends were cut back, 3 bases at V and 7 bases at J, with 7 bases in the middle. The covered CDR3 bases are TGTGCCAGCAGTTATAGATGGCAGCCC. Translated, it gives CASSYRWQP. The complete CDR3 reads CASSYRWQPQHF.

This clone appeared many times. The read terminates 3 residues ahead of where the CDR3 ends, so the germline J gene completes it. The chain joins TRBV7-9 to TRBJ2-7; 7 positions match TRBD1. CDR1 and CDR2 from the germline V gene are SEHNR and FQNEAQ (reference sequence). V was clipped by 5 bases and J by 1 base; unmatched bases: 2. The CDR3 covers 13 residues. The CDR3 region is CASSPGQSYEQYF. The sequenced part of the CDR3 DNA is TGTGCCAGCAGCCCGGGACAGTCCTACGAG.

This clone was detected ten times or more. With the read ending 3 residues before the CDR3 end, the germline J gene is used to fill in that end. The genes are TRBV10-3 and TRBJ2-2; perhaps TRBD2 as D (5 bases). The CDR3 length is 15 residues. Germline V CDR1 and CDR2: ENHRY, SYGVKD. The DNA read from the CDR3 is TGTGCCATCAGTGAGGGCGTCGGGGATGCCTCACCG. Amino acid sequence: CAISEGVGDASP. The whole CDR3 is CAISEGVGDASPLFF.

This clone was detected many times. The sequenced fragment ends 3 residues before the CDR3 boundary, so the rest is inferred from the germline J gene. The gene calls are TRBV29-1 and TRBJ1-2; D is perhaps TRBD1 (5 bases). Looked up from germline, CDR1 is SQVTM and CDR2 is ANQGSEA. V was clipped by 6 bases and J by 6 bases, with 14 bases between them. This CDR3 is 12 amino acids long. The CDR3 bases that were read are TGCAGCGTCCTGGGGCAGGGAGATGGC. It is translated as CSVLGQGDG. The complete CDR3 protein is CSVLGQGDGYTF.

A word on this clone: The read is 3 residues too short to cover the CDR3 end, so that end is filled in from the germline J gene. At the DNA level, this CDR3 is encoded by other sequences in the same sample as well. The rearrangement uses TRBV2 and TRBJ1-5, with TRBD1 identical over 12 bases. CDR3 length equals 16 residues. Germline V lookup: CDR1 SNHLY, CDR2 FYNNEI. The V segment lost 6 bases and the J segment 7 bases; nucleotides outside the gene matches: 10. CDR3 DNA (partial): TGTGCCAGCAGGCGGGACAGGGGGCTCTTGAGACAGCCC. Its protein is CASRRDRGLLRQP. The whole CDR3 protein reads CASRRDRGLLRQPQHF.

As concerns this clone: The CDR3 end falls 3 residues outside the read, so it is completed with the germline J gene. This sequence joins TRBV30 and TRBJ1-1; 7 bases map to TRBD1. The CDR3 is made up of 12 amino acids. The germline gives CDR1 GTSNPN, CDR2 SVGIG (reference sequence). The CDR3 loop reads CAQGGSYNEAFF. CDR3 DNA (partial): TGTGCCCAGGGGGGTTCGTACAATGAG.

This clone appeared many times. The CDR3 end lies 3 residues beyond the end of the read and is filled in from the germline J gene. The rearrangement joins TRBV3-1 (or the pseudogene TRBV3-2) to TRBJ2-5; D may be TRBD1 (5 bases). The V and J ends lost 3 bases and 2 bases respectively, with 10 bases between them. Germline V gene data show CDR1 as LGHDT and CDR2 as YNNKEL (reference sequence). CDR3 size: 14 residues. CDR3 sequence reads: CASSHNRRQETQYF. CDR3 bases read: TGTGCCAGCAGCCATAACAGGAGACAAGAGACC.

This clone was observed at least ten times. The CDR3 goes on 3 residues after the read ends, and that part is filled in from the germline J gene. The chain links TRBV19 to TRBJ1-1, with 9 nucleotides matching TRBD1. The J segment lost 5 bases and the V segment lost 8 bases, leaving 6 bases of the junction unmatched. This CDR3 region has 13 residues. Germline assignment: CDR1 LNHDA and CDR2 SQIVND (reference sequence). The sequenced part of the CDR3 DNA is TGTGCCAGTGACAGGGGGTTGCGGACTGAA. Encoded protein: CASDRGLRTE. The complete CDR3 protein is CASDRGLRTEAFF.

This clone was observed at least ten times. The missing CDR3 end, 3 residues past where the read stops, is filled in from the germline J gene. The chain couples TRBV4-2 to TRBJ1-2, with TRBD1 identical over 7 bases. Trimming removed 0 bases from V and 7 bases from J; junction bases left unmatched: 8. Germline loops: CDR1 LGHNA, CDR2 YNFKEQ. The CDR3 is 15 amino acids. The CDR3 DNA, read in part, is TGTGCCAGCAGCCAAGATCGAGGGGGCGGTTCTGGC. The encoded protein is CASSQDRGGGSG. The entire CDR3 is CASSQDRGGGSGYTF.

This clone was counted at least ten times. The read ends 3 residues shy of where the CDR3 ends; the end is completed using the germline J gene. The J gene is TRBJ2-7, the V gene TRBV3-1 (or the pseudogene TRBV3-2), with 7 bases identical to TRBD1. Unmatched junction bases numbered 8, after V lost 6 bases and J lost 0 bases. Germline CDR1 and CDR2: LGHDT and YNNKEL (reference sequence). This CDR3 region has 15 residues. CDR3 in amino acids: CASSRDSSSSYEQYF. CDR3 DNA (partial): TGTGCCAGCAGTCGGGACAGCTCTTCCTCCTACGAG.

This clone was observed many times. Sequencing ends 3 residues short of the CDR3 end; the germline J gene provides the rest. V and J are TRBV20-1 and TRBJ2-3, with 14 bases that match TRBD2. CDR3 length: 17 amino acids. Germline CDR1 is DFQATT and CDR2 is SNEGSKA (reference sequence). The CDR3 sequence: CSASSGGGTSGSKTQYF. CDR3 bases read: TGCAGTGCTAGTTCGGGGGGCGGGACTAGCGGGAGTAAGACG.

The sample holds many counts of this clone. The CDR3 extends 3 residues past the end of the read, so its final part is completed from the germline J gene. This chain joins TRBV29-1 and TRBJ2-3, with D possibly TRBD1 on 7 matching bases. The CDR3 loop spans 15 amino acids. Germline V gene data show CDR1 as SQVTM and CDR2 as ANQGSEA. CDR3: CSVVPRGDRSATQYF. CDR3 bases read: TGCAGCGTTGTCCCCAGGGGGGACAGAAGCGCGACG.

This clone has just a few counts. The read stops 3 residues short of the end of the CDR3; the missing end is completed from the germline J gene. The chain is built from TRBV19 and TRBJ1-1; possibly TRBD1 for D (6 bases). This CDR3 is 15 amino acids long. Trimming left V 5 bases short and J 2 bases short, with 15 bases between. Germline CDR1 and CDR2: LNHDA and SQIVND (reference sequence). The CDR3 is CASSVGPDRNTEAFF. The DNA read from the CDR3 is TGTGCCAGTAGTGTAGGACCGGACAGAAACACTGAA.

This clone has at least ten counts. The read finishes 3 residues shy of the CDR3 end, and the germline J gene is used to complete it. The rearrangement links TRBV7-9 to TRBJ2-3, with a possible D match to TRBD2 (7 bases). V lost 0 bases and J lost 3, with 10 bases in between. Germline V lookup: CDR1 SEHNR, CDR2 FQNEAQ (reference sequence). The CDR3 has 15 amino acids. CDR3 loop: CASSLAGGPTDTQYF. The CDR3 DNA, read in part, is TGTGCCAGCAGCTTAGCGGGGGGGCCGACAGATACG.

This clone was seen a handful of times. The read finishes 3 residues shy of the CDR3 end, and the germline J gene is used to complete it. This chain joins TRBV7-8 and TRBJ1-2, with D possibly TRBD1 on 5 matching bases. The CDR3 has 17 amino acids. V lost 5 bases and J lost 4, with 23 bases in between. The germline V gene encodes CDR1 SGHVS and CDR2 FQNEAQ. This CDR3 is CASSPYRNRVNSYGYTF. CDR3 DNA (partial): TGTGCCAGCAGCCCTTACAGGAATCGCGTCAATAGCTATGGC. Variable domain in full (rest from reference TRBV7-8 and TRBJ1-2): GAGVSQSPRYKVAKRGQDVALRCDPISGHVSLFWYQQALGQGPEFLTYFQNEAQLDKSGLPSDRFFAERPEGSVSTLKIQRTQQEDSAVYLCASSPYRNRVNSYGYTFGSGTRLTVV.

This clone was seen ten or more times. The CDR3 end is not reached by the read, which stops 3 residues before it; the germline J gene fills it in. J is TRBJ2-3 and V is TRBV10-1, with TRBD2 matching over 11 bases. This CDR3 region has 15 residues. The germline CDR1 and CDR2 sequences are WNHNN and SYGVQD (reference sequence). V lost 4 bases to trimming and J lost 1 base; unmatched junction nucleotides: 1. Here the CDR3 reads CASSVTSGGTDTQYF. CDR3 DNA, as far as it was read: TGCGCCAGCAGTGTGACTAGCGGGGGCACAGATACG.

As for this clone: The read falls 3 residues short of the CDR3 end, and the missing part is taken from the germline J gene. The gene calls are TRBV7-9 and TRBJ1-2; D remains unclear. The germline V gene encodes CDR1 SEHNR and CDR2 FQNEAQ (reference sequence). The CDR3 loop spans 12 amino acids. This CDR3 reads CASSQITDTYTF. The covered CDR3 bases are TGTGCCAGCAGCCAGATCACAGATACC. The full variable domain, its missing parts supplied by reference TRBV7-9 and TRBJ1-2, is DTGVSQNPRHKITKRGQNVTFRCDPISEHNRLYWYRQTLGQGPEFLTYFQNEAQLEKSRLLSDRFSAERPKGSFSTLEIQRTEQGDSAMYLCASSQITDTYTFGSGTRLTVV.

The table lists this clone with many counts. The CDR3 end falls 3 residues outside the read, so it is completed with the germline J gene. The chain has TRBV2 and TRBJ2-5; D might be TRBD2 (6 bases). CDR1 and CDR2 from the germline V gene are SNHLY and FYNNEI. V lost 5 bases and J 4 bases, leaving 14 bases between the germline ends. This CDR3 has 14 residues. The CDR3 loop reads CASSYEEGRETQYF. Incomplete CDR3 DNA: TGTGCCAGCAGTTACGAGGAGGGTCGAGAGACC.

This clone was seen ten or more times. The CDR3 extends 3 residues past the end of the read, so its final part is completed from the germline J gene. The J gene is TRBJ2-7, the V gene TRBV5-1, with 10 bases identical to TRBD1. V shed 5 bases, J shed 4 bases, and the junction held 6 bases outside the gene matches. CDR3 length: 14 residues. Germline V gene sequence: CDR1 SGHRS, CDR2 YFSETQ. The part of the CDR3 DNA that was read is TGCGCCAGCAGGCCCGGGACAGGGGATTACGAG. Translating gives CASRPGTGDYE. The full CDR3 reads CASRPGTGDYEQYF.

This clone was counted between two and nine times. The junction departs from germline at one end; a sequencing error may be responsible. The read falls 3 residues short of the CDR3 end, and the missing part is taken from the germline J gene. This sequence joins TRBV7-3 and TRBJ1-2; no clear D. The CDR3 is 13 residues long. Germline V gene lookup returns CDR1 SGHTA and CDR2 FQGTGA. The sequenced CDR3 bases are TGTGCCAGCAGTTTAGGACTAGCCTATGAC. Amino acids: CASSLGLAYD. In full, the CDR3 reads CASSLGLAYDYTF.

This clone was counted many times. Coverage ceases 3 residues before the CDR3 finishes, and the germline J gene fills in the end. The chain links TRBV7-2 to TRBJ1-4; weak D call: TRBD1 (6 bases). Germline values: CDR1 SGHTA, CDR2 FQGNSA. This CDR3 contains 14 residues. Deletions cut 5 bases from V and 7 bases from J, with 14 bases between. CDR3 DNA, as far as it was read: TGTGCCAGCAGCCGCAGGGGCGTAGGTGAAAAA. Its protein is CASSRRGVGEK. The entire CDR3 sequence reads CASSRRGVGEKLFF.